The 25 T cell receptor beta chains given below trace back to one sample, sequenced in a study of cytomegalovirus exposure and HLA in healthy donors. PCR used 60 Vbeta primers and 13 Jbeta primers. Libraries were prepared by immunoSEQ multiplex PCR; TCRdb keeps only in-frame clonotypes and omits some of them. The sample has about 130,000 clones, around 77% seen once. Specimen: PBMCs. All receptors derive from a woman aged 40 to 50 in good health and CMV-seropositive.

The V gene is TRBV6-6, the J gene TRBJ2-7; TRBD2 agrees at 8 bases. This CDR3 contains 15 residues. V lost 6 bases to trimming and J lost 6 bases; unmatched junction nucleotides: 13. Germline V gene sequence: CDR1 MNHNY, CDR2 SVGAGI (reference sequence). This CDR3 reads CASRGVAGRLSEQYF. In DNA form, the CDR3 reads TGTGCCAGCAGGGGGGTAGCGGGACGATTATCCGAGCAGTACTTC.

The chain uses TRBV5-1 and TRBJ2-5; 10 positions match TRBD1. Trimming cost V 1 base and J 3 bases; bases outside gene matches: 3. This CDR3 spans 15 amino acids. CDR1 is SGHRS, CDR2 YFSETQ, per germline. For the CDR3, the DNA is TGCGCCAGCAGCTTGAGAGGGACAGGGGAAGAGACCCAGTACTTC. Amino acids: CASSLRGTGEETQYF.

This rearrangement joins TRBV28 to TRBJ2-7, with D perhaps matching TRBD2 (6 bases). Trimming removed 5 bases from V and 3 bases from J, with 17 bases in between. Germline assignment: CDR1 MDHEN and CDR2 SYDVKM. This CDR3 is built from 15 residues. The CDR3 sequence is CASSQPSGRFYEQYF. The CDR3 DNA is TGTGCCAGCAGTCAACCCAGCGGGCGGTTCTACGAGCAGTACTTC.

The chain carries TRBV28 and TRBJ2-7; 9 bases are shared with TRBD2. The CDR3 is made up of 15 amino acids. V trimming: 8 bases; J trimming: 2 bases; junction bases outside the gene matches: 10. CDR1 MDHEN and CDR2 SYDVKM come from the germline V gene. The CDR3 is CASAVSGSTPYEQYF. The CDR3 DNA reads as TGTGCCAGCGCGGTTAGCGGGAGTACCCCCTACGAGCAGTACTTC. Full variable domain (remainder filled in from reference TRBV28 and TRBJ2-7): DVKVTQSSRYLVKRTGEKVFLECVQDMDHENMFWYRQDPGLGLRLIYFSYDVKMKEKGDIPEGYSVSREKKERFSLILESASTNQTSMYLCASAVSGSTPYEQYFGPGTRLTVT.

This clone was recorded only once. The V call is TRBV4-1, the J call TRBJ2-5; 9 bases map to TRBD1. The DNA end favors TRBJ2-7, so the J call may be wrong. The V gene's germline CDR1 is MGHRA and CDR2 YSYEKL. CDR3 length: 16 residues. The chain's CDR3 is CASSPQGGQGHYEQYF. The CDR3 DNA reads TGCGCCAGCAGCCCCCAGGGGGGACAGGGACACTACGAGCAGTACTTC.

Only a few counts were recorded for this clone. The rearrangement links TRBV11-3 to TRBJ2-1; TRBD2 matches at 7 bases. V was pared by 8 bases and J by 7 bases, with 8 bases of the junction left unmatched. The length of the CDR3 is 13 residues. Germline V gene sequence: CDR1 SGHNT, CDR2 YENEEA. The CDR3 nucleotides are TGTGCCAGCTCGAGGGAGGGCCGAAATGAGCAGTTCTTC. Amino acid sequence: CASSREGRNEQFF.

V is TRBV5-1 and J is TRBJ1-1, with D hard to call. This CDR3 region has 14 residues. V dropped 0 bases and J dropped 0 bases, with 6 bases sitting between them. Looked up from germline, CDR1 is SGHRS and CDR2 is YFSETQ. DNA of the CDR3: TGCGCCAGCAGCTTGGATGGGCTGAACACTGAAGCTTTCTTT. The encoded protein is CASSLDGLNTEAFF.

The V and J genes are TRBV28 and TRBJ2-7; weak D call: TRBD2 (5 bases). Between the trimmed V and J ends, which lost 3 bases and 0 bases, there was a span of 18 bases. The CDR3 runs to 17 residues. From germline, CDR1 is MDHEN and CDR2 SYDVKM. CDR3 loop: CASSFNPRLAPSYEQYF. The CDR3 region has the DNA TGTGCCAGCAGTTTCAACCCCCGGCTAGCTCCCTCCTACGAGCAGTACTTC.

V is TRBV4-1 and J is TRBJ1-5; TRBD1 aligns across 9 bases. This CDR3 region has 17 residues. The germline V gene encodes CDR1 MGHRA and CDR2 YSYEKL. The ends lost 1 base at V and 7 bases at J; junction bases unmatched: 11. In DNA, the CDR3 is TGCGCCAGCAGCCAAGTAGGGACAGGGTTACTCCTACAGCCCCAGCATTTT. It encodes CASSQVGTGLLLQPQHF.

The V gene is TRBV29-1, the J gene TRBJ2-1, with 9 positions matching TRBD2. Germline values: CDR1 SQVTM, CDR2 ANQGSEA. The CDR3 runs 16 residues. The V and J ends lost 2 bases and 4 bases, in that order; junction bases with no gene match: 9. CDR3 sequence reads: CSVELAGGPLYNEQFF. CDR3 coding DNA: TGCAGCGTTGAACTGGCGGGAGGGCCTCTTTACAATGAGCAGTTCTTC.

This clone was counted between two and nine times. V usage is TRBV7-8 and J usage is TRBJ2-3, with D possibly matching TRBD2 (6 bases). There are 17 residues in the CDR3. Trimming pared 5 bases from V and 4 bases from J, leaving 22 bases between. Germline CDR1 SGHVS, CDR2 FQNEAQ. CDR3 protein: CASSPPIRDSAADTQYF. The CDR3 DNA follows: TGTGCCAGCAGCCCCCCGATCCGGGACTCAGCGGCAGATACGCAGTATTTT.

This chain connects TRBV5-1 to TRBJ2-1; the match to TRBD2 covers 15 bases. This CDR3 spans 19 amino acids. The germline V gene has CDR1 SGHRS and CDR2 YFSETQ. With V trimmed by 5 bases and J by 7 bases, 16 bases remained unmatched. The CDR3 DNA reads TGCGCCAGCAGTCCTCCCCCGATGGGACTAGCGGGAGGAGGGAATGAGCAGTTCTTC. It specifies CASSPPPMGLAGGGNEQFF.

J is TRBJ2-1 and V is TRBV6-6; 8 bases fit TRBD1. The germline V gene has CDR1 MNHNY and CDR2 SVGAGI (reference sequence). This CDR3 has 13 amino acids. V shed 7 bases and J 7 bases; nucleotides not matched to a gene: 6. Here the CDR3 reads CASTYRGKNEQFF. CDR3 nucleotide sequence: TGTGCCAGCACCTACAGGGGGAAGAATGAGCAGTTCTTC.

Worth noting for this clone: Other DNA sequences of this sample code for an identical CDR3. The gene calls are TRBV28 and TRBJ1-1; no reliable D call. The germline gives CDR1 MDHEN, CDR2 SYDVKM. This CDR3 spans 14 amino acids. Trimming removed 5 bases at V and 4 bases at J, with 14 bases between. CDR3 coding DNA: TGTGCCAGCAGTCCCCCGCGAGTTGCCACTGAAGCTTTCTTT. This encodes CASSPPRVATEAFF.

The chain combines TRBV5-6 with TRBJ2-4; possibly TRBD1 for D (5 bases). Looked up from germline, CDR1 is SGHDT and CDR2 is YYEEEE. Trimming took off 2 bases at V and 6 bases at J, with 6 bases between the two ends. This CDR3 is built from 12 residues. For the CDR3, the DNA is TGTGCCAGCAGCTTTGACAGAAACATTCAGTACTTC. It yields the protein CASSFDRNIQYF.

The chain employs TRBV6-5 and TRBJ2-3, with 11 bases aligning to TRBD2. CDR1 is MNHEY and CDR2 is SVGAGI in the germline V gene. The CDR3 is made up of 15 amino acids. V shed 5 bases and J 6 bases; nucleotides not matched to a gene: 7. CDR3 region: CASSPGTSGADTQYF. The DNA for the CDR3 is TGTGCCAGCAGTCCTGGGACTAGCGGAGCGGATACGCAGTATTTT.

This sequence joins TRBV7-8 and TRBJ2-7; perhaps TRBD2 as D (6 bases). The CDR3 has 15 amino acids. Germline lookup yields CDR1 SGHVS and CDR2 FQNEAQ. Trimming removed 2 bases from V and 4 bases from J, with 15 bases in between. CDR3 in DNA: TGTGCCAGCAGCTTAAGACGGGAGAAAGGTTACGAGCAGTACTTC. Its translation is CASSLRREKGYEQYF.

The chain employs TRBV4-2 and TRBJ2-2; 13 bases agree with TRBD2. The trim removed 2 bases at V and 6 bases at J, leaving 6 bases unmatched. The germline V gene encodes CDR1 LGHNA and CDR2 YNFKEQ. The CDR3 consists of 17 residues. The CDR3: CASSQTTSGREAGELFF. The CDR3 coding sequence is TGTGCCAGCAGCCAAACTACTAGCGGGAGGGAGGCCGGGGAGCTGTTTTTT.

This clone has a handful of counts. The rearrangement uses TRBV9 and TRBJ2-7; tentative D call: TRBD1 (6 bases). CDR1 is SGDLS and CDR2 is YYNGEE in the germline V gene. Trimming pared 0 bases from V and 3 bases from J, leaving 13 bases between. This CDR3 has 15 amino acids. CDR3 sequence (DNA): TGTGCCAGCAGCGTAGGACAGGTCATTAACTACGAGCAGTACTTC. It encodes CASSVGQVINYEQYF.

This clone was detected only a few times. Here the CDR3 reads CASSAGGNQPQHF. CDR3 bases: TGTGCCTCCTCGGCAGGGGGAAATCAGCCCCAGCATTTT. The genes are TRBV30 and TRBJ1-5; 7 bases are shared with TRBD1. Germline V gene sequence: CDR1 GTSNPN, CDR2 SVGIG (reference sequence). V lost 7 bases and J lost 4; bases outside the gene matches: 7. CDR3 length: 13 residues.

The V call is TRBV19, the J call TRBJ1-3; D might be TRBD1 (6 bases). V was shortened by 5 bases and J by 4 bases, with 12 bases between the two germline ends. CDR3 length: 14 residues. CDR1 LNHDA and CDR2 SQIVND come from the germline V gene (reference sequence). The CDR3 reads CASSSTGSGNTIYF. The DNA for the CDR3 is TGTGCCAGTAGTTCAACAGGGAGCGGAAACACCATATATTTT.

The CDR3 spells CASSQEGLRGNTEAFF. Here the CDR3 DNA reads TGCGCCAGCAGCCAAGAAGGCCTCAGGGGGAACACTGAAGCTTTCTTT. The V gene is TRBV4-1, the J gene TRBJ1-1, with a possible D match to TRBD1 (6 bases). V gave up 0 bases and J gave up 1 base, with 12 bases separating them. This CDR3 is 16 amino acids long. The germline CDR1 and CDR2 sequences are MGHRA and YSYEKL.

This chain connects TRBV27 to TRBJ2-3; TRBD1 is a possible D gene (6 bases). V was trimmed by 4 bases and J by 5 bases, leaving 7 bases between them. Per germline, CDR1 MNHEY and CDR2 SMNVEV (reference sequence). This CDR3 is 12 amino acids long. CDR3 nucleotides: TGTGCCAGCAGTTCACAGGGAGATACGCAGTATTTT. Translating gives CASSSQGDTQYF.

The V call is TRBV5-5, the J call TRBJ2-7; 10 bases fit TRBD1. J gave up 4 bases and V 0 bases, and 4 bases lay outside the gene matches. Germline V lookup: CDR1 SGHKS, CDR2 YYEKEE (reference sequence). The CDR3 spans 15 residues. CDR3 amino acids: CASSLAGTGVYEQYF. Written as DNA, the CDR3 is TGTGCCAGCAGCTTGGCCGGGACAGGGGTATACGAGCAGTACTTC.

The chain employs TRBV7-9 and TRBJ2-2; D ambiguous. V lost 1 base to trimming and J lost 1 base, with 4 bases between them. The CDR3 runs 14 residues. CDR1 and CDR2 from the germline V gene are SEHNR and FQNEAQ (reference sequence). As DNA, the CDR3 is TGTGCCAGCAGCTTAGGCGGGAACACCGGGGAGCTGTTTTTT. As protein: CASSLGGNTGELFF.